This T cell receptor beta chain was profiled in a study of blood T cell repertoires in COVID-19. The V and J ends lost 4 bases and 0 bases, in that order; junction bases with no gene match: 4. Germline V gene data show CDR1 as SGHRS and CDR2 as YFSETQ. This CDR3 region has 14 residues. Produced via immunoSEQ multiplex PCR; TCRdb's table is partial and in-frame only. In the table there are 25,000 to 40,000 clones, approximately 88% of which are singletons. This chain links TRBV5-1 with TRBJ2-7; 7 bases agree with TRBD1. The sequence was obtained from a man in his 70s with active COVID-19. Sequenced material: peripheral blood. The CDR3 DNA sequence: TGCGCCAGCAGCCAGGGGGTGCCCTCCTACGAGCAGTACTTC. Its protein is CASSQGVPSYEQYF. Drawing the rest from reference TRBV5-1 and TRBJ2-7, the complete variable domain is KAGVTQTPRYLIKTRGQQVTLSCSPISGHRSVSWYQQTPGQGLQFLFEYFSETQRNKGNFPGRFSGRQFSNSRSEMNVSTLELGDSALYLCASSQGVPSYEQYFGPGTRLTVT.